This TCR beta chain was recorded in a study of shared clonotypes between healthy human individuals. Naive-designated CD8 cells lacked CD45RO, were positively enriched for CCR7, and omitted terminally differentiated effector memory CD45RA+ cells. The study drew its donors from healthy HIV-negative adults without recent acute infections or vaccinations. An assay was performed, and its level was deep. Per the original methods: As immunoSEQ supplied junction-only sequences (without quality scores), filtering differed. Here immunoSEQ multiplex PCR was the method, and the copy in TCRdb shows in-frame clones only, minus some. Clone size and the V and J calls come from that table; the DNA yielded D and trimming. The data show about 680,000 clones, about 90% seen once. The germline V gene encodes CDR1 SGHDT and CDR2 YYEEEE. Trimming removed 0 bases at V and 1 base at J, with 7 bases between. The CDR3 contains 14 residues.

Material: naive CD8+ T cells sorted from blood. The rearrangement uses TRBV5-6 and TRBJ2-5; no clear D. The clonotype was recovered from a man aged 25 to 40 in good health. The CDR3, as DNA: TGTGCCAGCAGCTTGGGGCACCTCCAAGAGACCCAGTACTTC. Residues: CASSLGHLQETQYF. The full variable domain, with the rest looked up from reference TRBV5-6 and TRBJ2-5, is DAGVTQSPTHLIKTRGQQVTLRCSPKSGHDTVSWYQQALGQGPQFIFQYYEEEERQRGNFPDRFSGHQFPNYSSELNVNALLLGDSALYLCASSLGHLQETQYFGPGTRLLVL.